The TCR beta chain under discussion was sequenced for a study of Ad26.COV2.S vaccination and SARS-CoV-2 variants. The treatment denotes: 15 to 20 received Ad26.COV2.S at low or high dose, single or two shots; about 5 received placebo; per-sample allocation not given. Material that was analyzed had been drawn on day 63 after the first vaccine or placebo injection. V lost 3 bases and J 4 bases, leaving 10 bases between the germline ends. This CDR3 is 15 amino acids long. Germline-derived CDR1 and CDR2 are MDHEN and SYDVKM. This clone showed up just once. Other DNA sequences of this sample code for an identical CDR3. Sequenced by immunoSEQ multiplex PCR; TCRdb stores in-frame clones only, minus some. The table shows some 250,000 clones, with 88% occurring only once.

The sample consisted of peripheral blood, taken in a trial of Ad26.COV2.S vaccine versus placebo. V gene TRBV28 combines with J gene TRBJ2-6; no clear D gene. The source of this sequence is a person aged 18-60 years who received the Ad26.COV2.S COVID-19 vaccine or a placebo. For the CDR3, the DNA is TGTGCCAGCAGTTTGACTGGGGTGGGGGCCAACGTCCTGACTTTC. It specifies CASSLTGVGANVLTF.